Following are 11 T cell receptor beta chains from one sample sequenced in a study of T-cell memory formation after mild COVID-19. Each CDR3 protein is one row after TCRdb ran MiXCR on the 5' RACE reads. This sample carries 450,000 or so distinct CDR3 sequences, roughly 25% of them seen once, and the ten largest clones take about an eighth. The sequencing input was PBMCs or a T cell subset sorted from them (not recorded which). Receptor source: an adult woman who had mild COVID-19 (a few samples of this study predate the infection). Cell type and time point are not known.

The V gene is TRBV7-8, the J gene TRBJ2-5; D call uncertain. This CDR3 contains 17 residues. CDR1 is SGHVS, CDR2 FQNEAQ, per germline. The V gene lost 5 bases and the J gene lost 2 bases, with 21 bases spanning the gap. The CDR3 bases are TGTGCCAGCAGCAAGAACCCCCCCCGTCGCTCTCAAGAGACCCAGTACTTC. This translates into CASSKNPPRRSQETQYF. Full variable domain (missing parts from reference TRBV7-8 and TRBJ2-5): GAGVSQSPRYKVAKRGQDVALRCDPISGHVSLFWYQQALGQGPEFLTYFQNEAQLDKSGLPSDRFFAERPEGSVSTLKIQRTQQEDSAVYLCASSKNPPRRSQETQYFGPGTRLLVL.

The chain joins TRBV20-1 to TRBJ2-7, with TRBD2 matching over 10 bases. V lost 4 bases and J lost 0; bases outside the gene matches: 6. CDR1 DFQATT and CDR2 SNEGSKA come from the germline V gene (reference sequence). The CDR3 has 15 residues. CDR3: CSATLSGGNSYEQYF. The CDR3 coding sequence is TGCAGTGCTACCCTTAGCGGGGGGAACTCCTACGAGCAGTACTTC.

This chain's CDR3 is CASSPRLGGRNEQFF. The CDR3 DNA is TGTGCCAGTAGTCCGCGCTTAGGGGGCCGGAATGAGCAGTTCTTC. This sequence joins TRBV19 and TRBJ2-1; 7 bases match TRBD1. The V gene's germline CDR1 is LNHDA and CDR2 SQIVND (reference sequence). The CDR3 runs 15 residues. V lost 5 bases to trimming and J lost 7 bases; unmatched junction nucleotides: 11.

This clonotype was recorded a few times. The rearrangement joins TRBV4-1 to TRBJ1-2, with D unclear. There are 14 residues in the CDR3. Germline CDR1 MGHRA, CDR2 YSYEKL. The V end was cut by 1 base, the J end by 4 bases, with 10 bases between. CDR3 sequence (DNA): TGCGCCAGCAGCCAAGGTCGCGCGGGCTATGGCTACACCTTC. It translates to CASSQGRAGYGYTF.

This chain joins TRBV25-1 and TRBJ2-3; no firm D call. The CDR3 totals 15 residues. The germline V gene encodes CDR1 MGHDK and CDR2 SYGVNS. V was trimmed by 2 bases and J by 6 bases, leaving 15 bases between them. For the CDR3, the DNA is TGTGCCAGCAGTGAAGTGACTCATCTCAAGGATACGCAGTATTTT. Residues: CASSEVTHLKDTQYF.

The genes are TRBV12-3 or TRBV12-4 and TRBJ2-1; 9 bases map to TRBD1. The CDR3 totals 14 residues. V shed 6 bases and J 5 bases; nucleotides not matched to a gene: 5. The CDR3 protein is CASSWTGANNEQFF. The DNA for the CDR3 is TGTGCCAGCAGCTGGACAGGGGCTAACAATGAGCAGTTCTTC.

This clonotype was seen more than once but under ten times. The chain links TRBV7-8 to TRBJ2-5; D is ambiguous. The CDR3 extends over 15 amino acids. Germline CDR1 and CDR2: SGHVS and FQNEAQ. The germline V and J ends were trimmed by 5 bases and 4 bases, with 17 bases remaining between them. The CDR3 DNA is TGTGCCAGCAGCCCCGGGCCTGCCTCGGGAGAGACCCAGTACTTC. Translating gives CASSPGPASGETQYF.

This clonotype appeared a few times. The chain has TRBV12-3 or TRBV12-4 and TRBJ2-7; 9 positions match TRBD2. The CDR3 contains 14 residues. With 5 bases clipped from V and 4 bases from J, the junction kept 6 bases outside the gene matches. This CDR3 reads CASSTIAGVYEQYF. The CDR3 bases are TGTGCCAGCAGTACGATAGCGGGGGTGTACGAGCAGTACTTC.

V is TRBV3-1 and J is TRBJ1-2; D gene unclear. Trimming took 3 bases from V and 6 from J, leaving 8 bases between them. The germline V gene has CDR1 LGHDT and CDR2 YNNKEL (reference sequence). The CDR3 runs 12 residues. CDR3 sequence (DNA): TGTGCCAGCAGCCAGAGGGCAAATGGCTACACCTTC. It is translated as CASSQRANGYTF.

This clonotype was observed a few times. CDR3 sequence: CASSLKLGTKNIQYF. Written as DNA, the CDR3 is TGTGCCAGCAGCTTAAAATTGGGAACCAAAAACATTCAGTACTTC. This chain joins TRBV7-9 and TRBJ2-4; no reliable D call. CDR3 length equals 15 residues. From germline, CDR1 is SEHNR and CDR2 FQNEAQ (reference sequence). V was clipped by 2 bases and J by 2 bases, with 10 bases between them.

The gene calls are TRBV12-3 or TRBV12-4 and TRBJ1-3; D not resolved. The CDR3 spans 16 residues. V was cut by 3 bases and J by 2 bases, with 14 bases left in between. This chain's CDR3 is CASSFLSRPAGNTIYF. CDR3 DNA sequence: TGTGCCAGCAGTTTTTTAAGCAGGCCGGCTGGAAACACCATATATTTT.